These 7 T cell receptor beta chains were all obtained from the same sample, sequenced in a study of cytomegalovirus exposure and HLA in healthy donors. The PCR contained 60 Vbeta and 13 Jbeta primers. Generated by immunoSEQ multiplex PCR, the TCRdb table keeps only in-frame clones and is missing some. Its table lists approximately 58,000 clones. Input material: PBMCs. These receptors came from a woman younger than 35 in good health and CMV-seronegative.

The chain recombines TRBV28 with TRBJ2-7; D unresolved. This CDR3 spans 12 amino acids. Germline V gene lookup returns CDR1 MDHEN and CDR2 SYDVKM. Trimming left V 5 bases short and J 2 bases short, with 7 bases between. The CDR3 loop reads CASSPSAYEQYF. CDR3 coding DNA: TGTGCCAGCAGTCCCAGCGCCTACGAGCAGTACTTC.

The chain couples TRBV19 to TRBJ1-5; D not resolved. Germline-derived CDR1 and CDR2 are LNHDA and SQIVND (reference sequence). Trimming left V 3 bases short and J 1 base short, with 10 bases between. This CDR3 is built from 15 residues. The CDR3 sequence: CASSMGSLSNQPQHF. The CDR3, as DNA: TGTGCCAGTAGTATGGGCAGTCTAAGCAATCAGCCCCAGCATTTT.

This chain uses TRBV2 with TRBJ2-7, with 8 bases lining up with TRBD1. Germline loops: CDR1 SNHLY, CDR2 FYNNEI. V lost 3 bases, J lost 3 bases, and 4 bases stayed unmatched. There are 14 residues in the CDR3. CDR3 amino acids: CASSDPDRGYEQYF. CDR3 DNA: TGTGCCAGCAGTGACCCAGACAGGGGCTACGAGCAGTACTTC.

The chain joins TRBV28 to TRBJ1-5, with D perhaps matching TRBD1 (6 bases). Deletions cut 8 bases from V and 7 bases from J, with 27 bases between. CDR3 length equals 17 residues. The V gene's germline CDR1 is MDHEN and CDR2 SYDVKM. For the CDR3, the DNA is TGTGCCAGCCGACTAATCCTCGACCGACAGGTAGTCCAGCCCCAGCATTTT. Its translation: CASRLILDRQVVQPQHF.

The chain recombines TRBV30 with TRBJ1-2; possibly TRBD1 for D (5 bases). V was cut by 7 bases and J by 8 bases, with 20 bases left in between. Germline V gene sequence: CDR1 GTSNPN, CDR2 SVGIG (reference sequence). CDR3 size: 13 residues. The CDR3 bases are TGTGCCTTTCGACAGAACCGACTCCGCGGCTACACCTTC. As protein: CAFRQNRLRGYTF.

The genes are TRBV7-9 and TRBJ2-7, with D tentatively TRBD1 (6 bases). Germline V CDR1 and CDR2: SEHNR, FQNEAQ (reference sequence). V dropped 3 bases and J dropped 3 bases, with 9 bases sitting between them. The CDR3 is made up of 13 amino acids. CDR3 nucleotides: TGTGCCAGCAGCTTCCCGGACAGCTACGAGCAGTACTTC. This sequence encodes CASSFPDSYEQYF.

CDR3: CASRQSSTGPQYF. CDR3 bases: TGTGCCAGCCGTCAATCTTCAACAGGGCCGCAGTACTTC. The chain recombines TRBV18 with TRBJ2-7, with a tentative D call TRBD1 (6 bases). From germline, CDR1 is KGHSH and CDR2 LQKENI. V gave up 8 bases and J gave up 9 bases, with 20 bases separating them. The CDR3 runs to 13 residues.